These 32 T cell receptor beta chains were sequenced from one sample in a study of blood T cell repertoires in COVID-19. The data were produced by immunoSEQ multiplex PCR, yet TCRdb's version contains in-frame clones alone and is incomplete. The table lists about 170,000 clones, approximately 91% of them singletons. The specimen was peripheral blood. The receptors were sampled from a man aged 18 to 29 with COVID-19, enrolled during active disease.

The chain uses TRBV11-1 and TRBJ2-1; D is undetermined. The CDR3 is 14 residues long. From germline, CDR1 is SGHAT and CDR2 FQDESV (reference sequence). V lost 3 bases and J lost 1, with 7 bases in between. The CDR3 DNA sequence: TGTGCCAGCAGCTTTAGCAGTTCCTACAATGAGCAGTTCTTC. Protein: CASSFSSSYNEQFF.

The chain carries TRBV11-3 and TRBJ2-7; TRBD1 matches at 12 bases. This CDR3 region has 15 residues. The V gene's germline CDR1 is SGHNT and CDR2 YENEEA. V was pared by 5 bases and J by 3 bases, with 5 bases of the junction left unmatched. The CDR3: CASSPGTGGHYEQYF. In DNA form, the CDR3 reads TGTGCCAGCAGCCCCGGGACAGGGGGCCACTACGAGCAGTACTTC.

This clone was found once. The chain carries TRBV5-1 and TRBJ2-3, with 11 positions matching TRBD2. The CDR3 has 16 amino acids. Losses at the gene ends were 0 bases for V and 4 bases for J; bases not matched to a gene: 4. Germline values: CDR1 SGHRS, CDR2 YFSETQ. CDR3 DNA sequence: TGCGCCAGCAGCTTGGCCTTAGCGGGAGGGGCAGATACGCAGTATTTT. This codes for CASSLALAGGADTQYF. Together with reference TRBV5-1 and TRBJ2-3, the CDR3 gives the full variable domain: KAGVTQTPRYLIKTRGQQVTLSCSPISGHRSVSWYQQTPGQGLQFLFEYFSETQRNKGNFPGRFSGRQFSNSRSEMNVSTLELGDSALYLCASSLALAGGADTQYFGPGTRLTVL.

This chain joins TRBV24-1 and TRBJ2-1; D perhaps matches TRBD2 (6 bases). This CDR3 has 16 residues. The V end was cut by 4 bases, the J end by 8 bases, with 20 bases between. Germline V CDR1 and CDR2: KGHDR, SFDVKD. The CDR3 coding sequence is TGTGCCACCAGTGACCCACCTAGCGACCAAGGGGATGAGCAGTTCTTC. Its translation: CATSDPPSDQGDEQFF.

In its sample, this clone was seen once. The CDR3 nucleotides are TGTGCCAGCAGTTTTGTCAGGGGCAATGAGCAGTTCTTC. Translating gives CASSFVRGNEQFF. The genes are TRBV12-3 or TRBV12-4 and TRBJ2-1; D may be TRBD1 (6 bases). The CDR3 sequence is 13 residues long. V lost 3 bases to trimming and J lost 6 bases, with 9 bases between them.

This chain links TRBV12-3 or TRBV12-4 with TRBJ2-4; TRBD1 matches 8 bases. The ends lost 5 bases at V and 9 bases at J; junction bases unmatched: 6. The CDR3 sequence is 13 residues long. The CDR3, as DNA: TGTGCCAGCAGTCGGACAGGGAGAGTCATTCAGTACTTC. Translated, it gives CASSRTGRVIQYF.

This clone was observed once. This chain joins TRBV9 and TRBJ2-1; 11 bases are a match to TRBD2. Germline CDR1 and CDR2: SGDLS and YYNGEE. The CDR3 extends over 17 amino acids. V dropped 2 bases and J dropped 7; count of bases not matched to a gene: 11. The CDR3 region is CASSVSHSGRARNEQFF. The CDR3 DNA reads TGTGCCAGCAGCGTTTCTCATAGCGGGAGGGCAAGGAATGAGCAGTTCTTC. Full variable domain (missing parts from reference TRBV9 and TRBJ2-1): DSGVTQTPKHLITATGQRVTLRCSPRSGDLSVYWYQQSLDQGLQFLIQYYNGEERAKGNILERFSAQQFPDLHSELNLSSLELGDSALYFCASSVSHSGRARNEQFFGPGTRLTVL.

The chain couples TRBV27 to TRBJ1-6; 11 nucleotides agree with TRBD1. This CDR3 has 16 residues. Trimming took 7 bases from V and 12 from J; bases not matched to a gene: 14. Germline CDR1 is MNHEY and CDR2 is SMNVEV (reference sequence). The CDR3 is CASNTVGWTGGLPLHF. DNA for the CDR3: TGTGCCAGCAACACCGTCGGTTGGACAGGGGGCCTACCCCTCCACTTT.

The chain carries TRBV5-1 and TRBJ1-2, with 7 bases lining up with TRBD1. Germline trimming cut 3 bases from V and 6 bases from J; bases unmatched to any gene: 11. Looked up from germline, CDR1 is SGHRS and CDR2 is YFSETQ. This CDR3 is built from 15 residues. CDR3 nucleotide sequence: TGCGCCAGCAGCTACCGACAGGGAAAGGGGAATGGCTACACCTTC. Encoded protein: CASSYRQGKGNGYTF.

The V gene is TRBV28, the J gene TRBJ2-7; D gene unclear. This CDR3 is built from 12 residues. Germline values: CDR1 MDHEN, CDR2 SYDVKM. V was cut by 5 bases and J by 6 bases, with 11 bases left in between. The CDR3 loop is CASSLMRLEQYF. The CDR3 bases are TGTGCCAGCAGTCTAATGAGGCTCGAGCAGTACTTC.

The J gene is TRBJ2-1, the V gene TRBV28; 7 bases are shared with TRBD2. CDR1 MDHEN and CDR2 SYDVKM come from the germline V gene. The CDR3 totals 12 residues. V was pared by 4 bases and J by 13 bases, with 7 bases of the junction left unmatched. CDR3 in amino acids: CASSSRGSAQFF. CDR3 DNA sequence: TGTGCCAGCAGTTCGCGGGGGAGCGCCCAGTTCTTC.

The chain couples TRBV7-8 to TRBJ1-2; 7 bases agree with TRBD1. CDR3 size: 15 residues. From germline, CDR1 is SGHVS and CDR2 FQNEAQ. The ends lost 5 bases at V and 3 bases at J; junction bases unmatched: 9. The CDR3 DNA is TGTGCCAGCAGCCCCCGACAGGGACCCCACTATGGCTACACCTTC. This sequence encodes CASSPRQGPHYGYTF.

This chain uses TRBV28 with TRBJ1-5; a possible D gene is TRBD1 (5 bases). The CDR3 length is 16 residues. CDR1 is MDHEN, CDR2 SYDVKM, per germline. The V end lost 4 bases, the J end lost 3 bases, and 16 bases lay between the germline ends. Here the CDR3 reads CASSSLGGGTNQPQHF. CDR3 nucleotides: TGTGCCAGCAGTTCGCTGGGGGGGGGAACCAATCAGCCCCAGCATTTT.

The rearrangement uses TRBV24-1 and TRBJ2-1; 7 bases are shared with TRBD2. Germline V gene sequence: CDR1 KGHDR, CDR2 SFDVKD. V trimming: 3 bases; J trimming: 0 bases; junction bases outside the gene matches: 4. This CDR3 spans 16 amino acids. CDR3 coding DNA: TGTGCCACCAGTGATGGTAGCGGGCCCTCCTACAATGAGCAGTTCTTC. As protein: CATSDGSGPSYNEQFF.

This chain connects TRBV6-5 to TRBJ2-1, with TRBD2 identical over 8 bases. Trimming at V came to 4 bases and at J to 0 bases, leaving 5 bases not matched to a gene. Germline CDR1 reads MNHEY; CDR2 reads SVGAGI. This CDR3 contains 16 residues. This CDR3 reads CASSLTSASSYNEQFF. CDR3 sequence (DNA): TGTGCCAGCAGTTTGACTAGCGCGAGCTCCTACAATGAGCAGTTCTTC.

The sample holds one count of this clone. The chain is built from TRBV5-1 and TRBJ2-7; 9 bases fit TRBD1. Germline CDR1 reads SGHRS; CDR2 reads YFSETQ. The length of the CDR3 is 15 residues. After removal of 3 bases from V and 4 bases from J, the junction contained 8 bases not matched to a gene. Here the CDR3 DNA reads TGCGCCAGCAGCTCCGGGACAGGGACAGCTTACGAGCAGTACTTC. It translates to CASSSGTGTAYEQYF.

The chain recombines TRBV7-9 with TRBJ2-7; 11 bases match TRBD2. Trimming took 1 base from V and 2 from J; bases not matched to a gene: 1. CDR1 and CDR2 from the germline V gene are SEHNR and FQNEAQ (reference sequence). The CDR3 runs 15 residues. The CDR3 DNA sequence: TGTGCCAGCAGCTTAGAGGGACTAGCGGCCTACGAGCAGTACTTC. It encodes CASSLEGLAAYEQYF.

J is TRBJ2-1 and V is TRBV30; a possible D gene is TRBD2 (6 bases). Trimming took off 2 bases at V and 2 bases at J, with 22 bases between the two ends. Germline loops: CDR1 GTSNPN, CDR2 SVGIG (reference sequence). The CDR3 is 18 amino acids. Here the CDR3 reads CAWSLAELALGPYNEQFF. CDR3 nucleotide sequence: TGTGCCTGGAGTCTAGCTGAACTAGCTTTGGGCCCCTACAATGAGCAGTTCTTC.

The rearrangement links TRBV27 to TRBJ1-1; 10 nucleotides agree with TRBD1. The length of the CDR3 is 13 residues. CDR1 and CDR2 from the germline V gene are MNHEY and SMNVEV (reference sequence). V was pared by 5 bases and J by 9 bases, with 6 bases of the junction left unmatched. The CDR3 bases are TGTGCCAGCAGTCTCCGGGACAGGGGCAAAGCTTTCTTT. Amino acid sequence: CASSLRDRGKAFF.

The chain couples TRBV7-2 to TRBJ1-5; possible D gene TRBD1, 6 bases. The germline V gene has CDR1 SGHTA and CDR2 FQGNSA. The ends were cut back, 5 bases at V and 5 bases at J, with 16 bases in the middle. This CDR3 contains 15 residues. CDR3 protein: CASSPRGRGDQPQHF. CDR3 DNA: TGTGCCAGCAGCCCCCGGGGGAGGGGGGATCAGCCCCAGCATTTT.

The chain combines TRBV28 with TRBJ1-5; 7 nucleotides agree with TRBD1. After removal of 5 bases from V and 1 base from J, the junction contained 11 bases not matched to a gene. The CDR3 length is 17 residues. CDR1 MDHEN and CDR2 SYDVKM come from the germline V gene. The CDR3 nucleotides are TGTGCCAGCAGTCCTCTTCCCGGGACAGCGAGCAATCAGCCCCAGCATTTT. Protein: CASSPLPGTASNQPQHF.

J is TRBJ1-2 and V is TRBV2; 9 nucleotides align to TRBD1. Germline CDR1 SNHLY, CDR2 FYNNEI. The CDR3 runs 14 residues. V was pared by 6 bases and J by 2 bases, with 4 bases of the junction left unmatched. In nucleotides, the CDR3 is TGTGCCAGCAGGACGGGACAGGGAAACTATGGCTACACCTTC. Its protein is CASRTGQGNYGYTF.

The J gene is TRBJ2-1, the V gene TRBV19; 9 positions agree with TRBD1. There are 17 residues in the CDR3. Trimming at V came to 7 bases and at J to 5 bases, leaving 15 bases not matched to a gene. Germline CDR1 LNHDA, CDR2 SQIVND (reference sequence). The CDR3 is CASKAGQGSPSDNEQFF. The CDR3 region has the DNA TGTGCCAGTAAAGCCGGACAGGGGTCCCCCTCGGACAATGAGCAGTTCTTC. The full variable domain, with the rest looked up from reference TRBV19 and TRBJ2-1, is DGGITQSPKYLFRKEGQNVTLSCEQNLNHDAMYWYRQDPGQGLRLIYYSQIVNDFQKGDIAEGYSVSREKKESFPLTVTSAQKNPTAFYLCASKAGQGSPSDNEQFFGPGTRLTVL.

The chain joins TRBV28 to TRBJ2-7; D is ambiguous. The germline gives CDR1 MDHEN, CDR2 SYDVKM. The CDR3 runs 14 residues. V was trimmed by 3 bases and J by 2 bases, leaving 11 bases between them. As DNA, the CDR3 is TGTGCCAGCAGTTTGAAGCGTCCCCCCTACGAGCAGTACTTC. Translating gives CASSLKRPPYEQYF.

The CDR3 DNA reads as TGTGCCAGCAGCGAATTAAACCTGACCTTAGGACTAGCGGGAGGTACTAGCACAGATACGCAGTATTTT. It yields the protein CASSELNLTLGLAGGTSTDTQYF. J is TRBJ2-3 and V is TRBV2; TRBD2 aligns across 14 bases. Per the germline V gene, CDR1 is SNHLY and CDR2 is FYNNEI. The CDR3 has 23 residues. V dropped 6 bases and J dropped 0; count of bases not matched to a gene: 23.

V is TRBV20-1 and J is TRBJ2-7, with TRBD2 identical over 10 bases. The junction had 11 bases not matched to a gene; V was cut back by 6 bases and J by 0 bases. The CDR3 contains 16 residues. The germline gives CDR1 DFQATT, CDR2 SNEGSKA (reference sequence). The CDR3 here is CSASRGSGRNSYEQYF. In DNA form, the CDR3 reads TGCAGTGCCAGTCGGGGTAGCGGGAGGAACTCCTACGAGCAGTACTTC.

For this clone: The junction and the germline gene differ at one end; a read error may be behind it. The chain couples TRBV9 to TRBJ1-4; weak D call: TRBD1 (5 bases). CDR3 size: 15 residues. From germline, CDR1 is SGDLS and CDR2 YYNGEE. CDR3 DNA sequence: TGTGCCAGCAGCGTTACTGGTAGGGGTAATGAAAAACTGCTTTTT. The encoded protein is CASSVTGRGNEKLLF.

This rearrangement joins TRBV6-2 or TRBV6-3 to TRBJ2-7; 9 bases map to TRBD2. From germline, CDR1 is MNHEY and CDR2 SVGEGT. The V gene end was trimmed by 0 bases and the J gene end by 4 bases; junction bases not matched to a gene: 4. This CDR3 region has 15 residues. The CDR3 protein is CASSYSSGSLYEQYF. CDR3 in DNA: TGTGCCAGCAGTTACTCTAGCGGGAGTTTGTACGAGCAGTACTTC.

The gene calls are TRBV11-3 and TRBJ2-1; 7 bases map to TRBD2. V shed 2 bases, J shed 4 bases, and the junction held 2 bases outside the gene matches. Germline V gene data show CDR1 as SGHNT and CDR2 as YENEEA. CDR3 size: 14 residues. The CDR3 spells CASSLTSAYNEQFF. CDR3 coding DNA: TGTGCCAGCAGCTTAACTAGCGCGTACAATGAGCAGTTCTTC.

The CDR3 coding sequence is TGTGCCAGCAGCCCTGAGTGGGGGCCCAATGAGCAGTTCTTC. Its translation: CASSPEWGPNEQFF. The V gene is TRBV5-8, the J gene TRBJ2-1; possibly TRBD1 for D (6 bases). CDR1 and CDR2 (germline): SGHTS, YDEGEE. Trimming pared 4 bases from V and 6 bases from J, leaving 14 bases between. The CDR3 length is 14 residues.

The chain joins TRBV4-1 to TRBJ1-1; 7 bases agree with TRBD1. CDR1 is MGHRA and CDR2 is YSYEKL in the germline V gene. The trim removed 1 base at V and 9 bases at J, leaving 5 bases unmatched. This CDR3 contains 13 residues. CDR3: CASSQGQGGQAFF. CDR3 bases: TGCGCCAGCAGCCAAGGGCAGGGGGGTCAAGCTTTCTTT.

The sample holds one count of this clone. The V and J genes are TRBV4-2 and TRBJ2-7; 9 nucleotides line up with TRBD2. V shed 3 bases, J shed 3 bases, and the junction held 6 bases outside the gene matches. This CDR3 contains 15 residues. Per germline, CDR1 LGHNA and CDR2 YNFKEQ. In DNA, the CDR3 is TGTGCCAGCAGCCAGGTGACTAGCGGTAACTACGAGCAGTACTTC. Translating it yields CASSQVTSGNYEQYF.